This is a list of T cell receptor beta chains from one sample in a study of CD8+CD57+ T cells in acquired aplastic anemia. MiXCR was run by TCRdb on the reads, yielding one entry per CDR3 protein. Here the sample spans 200,000 to 250,000 distinct CDR3 sequences, 45% to 50% being singletons. The sequencing sample was made of sorted CD4+, CD8+, or CD8+CD57+ T cells (not recorded which) from PBMCs. All receptors derive from a human donor with aplastic anemia. The CDR3 runs from the conserved cysteine through the conserved F or W. A D gene is named only where the DNA matches it firmly. Clone size, where shown, is once, few, many, or a class for clones that have expanded.

D: .; V: TRBV6-6; size: .; J: TRBJ1-5; DNA: TGTGCCAGCACTGTAGCGGGGGGGCAGCCCCAGCATTTT; CDR3: CASTVAGGQPQHF
D: .; V: TRBV10-3; size: .; J: TRBJ2-1; DNA: TGTGCCATCAGGAATAGCGAATACAATGAGCAGTTCTTC; CDR3: CAIRNSEYNEQFF
D: .; V: TRBV6-5; size: .; J: TRBJ2-5; DNA: TGTGCCAGCAGTTACACCGGGGGGCGGGAGACCCAGTACTTC; CDR3: CASSYTGGRETQYF
D: .; V: TRBV7-8; size: .; J: TRBJ2-3; DNA: TGTGCCAGCAGCTTAGGTCAGGGGTGGAGCACAGATACGCAGTATTTT; CDR3: CASSLGQGWSTDTQYF
D: .; V: TRBV12-3/TRBV12-4; size: .; J: TRBJ1-5; DNA: TGTGCCAGCAGTCCCGGGACATACACCAATCAGCCCCAGCATTTT; CDR3: CASSPGTYTNQPQHF
D: .; V: TRBV6-2/TRBV6-3; size: .; J: TRBJ2-6; DNA: TGTGCCAGCAGTTACTGGGGAGTGGGGGTGGGGGAACCTGGGGCCAACGTCCTGACTTTC; CDR3: CASSYWGVGVGEPGANVLTF
D: .; V: TRBV20-1; size: few; J: TRBJ1-2; DNA: TGCAGTGCTAGAGCCCGGGTTAACTATGGCTACACCTTC; CDR3: CSARARVNYGYTF
D: .; V: TRBV7-2; size: many; J: TRBJ1-1; DNA: TGTGCCAGCAGCCCAGAGACAGTGAACACTGAAGCTTTCTTT; CDR3: CASSPETVNTEAFF
D: TRBD1; V: TRBV24-1; size: many; J: TRBJ2-7; DNA: TGTGCCACCAGTGACGCCGGGACAGGGGCGCCCTGGGGCGAGCAGTACTTC; CDR3: CATSDAGTGAPWGEQYF
D: TRBD2; V: TRBV9; size: many; J: TRBJ2-1; DNA: TGTGCCAGCAGCCCGAGTGCAGATGCGGGGGGTTGGTTCAATGAGCAGTTCTTC; CDR3: CASSPSADAGGWFNEQFF
D: TRBD1; V: TRBV9; size: .; J: TRBJ2-5; DNA: TGTGCCAGCAGCCCTCGACAGGGGCAGTACCAAGAGACCCAGTACTTC; CDR3: CASSPRQGQYQETQYF
D: .; V: TRBV10-2; size: many; J: TRBJ2-3; DNA: TGCGCCAGCAGTTTAGGGGACACAGATACGCAGTATTTT; CDR3: CASSLGDTDTQYF
D: TRBD1; V: TRBV19; size: few; J: TRBJ1-6; DNA: TGTGCCAGTAGTCTGGGACAGGGAGTAAATTCACCCCTCCACTTT; CDR3: CASSLGQGVNSPLHF
D: .; V: TRBV9; size: .; J: TRBJ1-1; DNA: TGTGCCAGCAGCGTAGGGTCCCAGGCGAACACTGAAGCTTTCTTT; CDR3: CASSVGSQANTEAFF
D: .; V: TRBV2; size: many; J: TRBJ1-4; DNA: TGTGCCATCATAGGGGGGACTAATGAAAAACTGTTTTTT; CDR3: CAIIGGTNEKLFF
D: .; V: TRBV30; size: .; J: TRBJ1-1; DNA: TGTGCCTGGAGTGTAATGATGAACACTGAAGCTTTCTTT; CDR3: CAWSVMMNTEAFF
D: .; V: TRBV7-3; size: .; J: TRBJ2-2; DNA: TGTGCCAGTAGTATTGACACCGGGGAGCTGTTTTTT; CDR3: CASSIDTGELFF
D: TRBD1; V: TRBV11-2; size: many; J: TRBJ1-4; DNA: TGTGCCAGCACCGAAAATGGACAGGGGGCTGAAAAACTGTTTTTT; CDR3: CASTENGQGAEKLFF
D: .; V: TRBV27; size: few; J: TRBJ1-2; DNA: TGTGCCAGCGGGCTGCCCATAGGAGGCTACACCTTC; CDR3: CASGLPIGGYTF
D: .; V: TRBV7-3; size: .; J: TRBJ1-2; DNA: TGTGCCAGCAGCTTATCTCTGGGCCATGGCTACACCTTC; CDR3: CASSLSLGHGYTF
D: .; V: TRBV6-1; size: .; J: TRBJ1-5; DNA: TGTGCCAGCAGTATACGAGACACGAGGGATCAGCCCCAGCGTTTT; CDR3: CASSIRDTRDQPQRF
D: .; V: TRBV29-1; size: .; J: TRBJ2-7; DNA: TGCAGCGTTGAATGGCAGGGGCACTCCTACGAGCAGTACTTC; CDR3: CSVEWQGHSYEQYF